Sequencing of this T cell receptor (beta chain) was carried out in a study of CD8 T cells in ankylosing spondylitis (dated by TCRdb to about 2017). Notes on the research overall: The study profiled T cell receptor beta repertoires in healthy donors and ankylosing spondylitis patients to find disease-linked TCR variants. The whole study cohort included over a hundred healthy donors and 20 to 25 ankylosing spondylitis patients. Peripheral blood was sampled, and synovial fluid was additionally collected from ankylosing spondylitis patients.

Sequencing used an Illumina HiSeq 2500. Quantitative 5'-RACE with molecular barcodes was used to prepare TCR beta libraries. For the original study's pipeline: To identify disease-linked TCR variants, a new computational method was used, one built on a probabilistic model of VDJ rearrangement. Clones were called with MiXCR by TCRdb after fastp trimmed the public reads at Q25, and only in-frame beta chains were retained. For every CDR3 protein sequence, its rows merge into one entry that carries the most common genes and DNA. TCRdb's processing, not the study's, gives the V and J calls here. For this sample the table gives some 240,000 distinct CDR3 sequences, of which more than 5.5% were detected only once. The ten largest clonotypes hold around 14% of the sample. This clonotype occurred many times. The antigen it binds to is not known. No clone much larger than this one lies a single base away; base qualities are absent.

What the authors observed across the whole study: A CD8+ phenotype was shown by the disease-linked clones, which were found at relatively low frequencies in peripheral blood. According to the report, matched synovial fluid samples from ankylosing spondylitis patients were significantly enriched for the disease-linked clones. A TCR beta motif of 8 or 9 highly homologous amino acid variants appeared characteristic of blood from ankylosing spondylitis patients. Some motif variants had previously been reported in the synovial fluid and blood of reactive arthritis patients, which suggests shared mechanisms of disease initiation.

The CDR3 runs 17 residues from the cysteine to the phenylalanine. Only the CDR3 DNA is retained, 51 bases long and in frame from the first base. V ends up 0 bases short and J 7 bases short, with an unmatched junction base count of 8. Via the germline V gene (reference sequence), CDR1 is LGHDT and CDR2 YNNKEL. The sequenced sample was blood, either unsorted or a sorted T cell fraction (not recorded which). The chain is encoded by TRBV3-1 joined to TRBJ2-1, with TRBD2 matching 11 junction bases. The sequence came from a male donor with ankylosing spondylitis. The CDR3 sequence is CASSQDRVSGRGNEQFF. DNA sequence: TGTGCCAGCAGCCAAGATCGAGTTAGCGGGAGGGGTAATGAGCAGTTCTTC.